The sequence of this TCR beta chain was determined in a study of T cell repertoires in cytomegalovirus infection. Study-level information: Signatures in public TCR beta sequences pointed to both CMV infection and matching HLA type.

TCRdb itself ran the reads through MiXCR, one entry per CDR3 protein. The sample shows fewer than 900,000 distinct CDR3 sequences, 25% to 30% of them seen only once. This clonotype was seen ten or more times. What it binds is not known. Study-wide results and limits: The ex vivo response was dominated by HLA-C-restricted CMV-specific TCR beta clonotypes.

Trimming took off 0 bases at V and 3 bases at J, with 14 bases between the two ends. Germline values: CDR1 SGHTA, CDR2 FQGNSA. The CDR3 runs to 16 residues. The TCR originated in a human donor in good health (CMV status not recorded). Some clones in this sample may be carry-over from other donors' samples. The sequenced sample was cultured CD8+ T cells from PBMCs, obtained from culture after CMV antigen stimulation. The V call is TRBV7-2, the J call TRBJ1-2; tentative D call: TRBD1 (6 bases). CDR3 protein: CASSLAARPGDYGYTF. The CDR3 coding sequence is TGTGCCAGCAGCTTAGCAGCCAGGCCAGGGGACTATGGCTACACCTTC.